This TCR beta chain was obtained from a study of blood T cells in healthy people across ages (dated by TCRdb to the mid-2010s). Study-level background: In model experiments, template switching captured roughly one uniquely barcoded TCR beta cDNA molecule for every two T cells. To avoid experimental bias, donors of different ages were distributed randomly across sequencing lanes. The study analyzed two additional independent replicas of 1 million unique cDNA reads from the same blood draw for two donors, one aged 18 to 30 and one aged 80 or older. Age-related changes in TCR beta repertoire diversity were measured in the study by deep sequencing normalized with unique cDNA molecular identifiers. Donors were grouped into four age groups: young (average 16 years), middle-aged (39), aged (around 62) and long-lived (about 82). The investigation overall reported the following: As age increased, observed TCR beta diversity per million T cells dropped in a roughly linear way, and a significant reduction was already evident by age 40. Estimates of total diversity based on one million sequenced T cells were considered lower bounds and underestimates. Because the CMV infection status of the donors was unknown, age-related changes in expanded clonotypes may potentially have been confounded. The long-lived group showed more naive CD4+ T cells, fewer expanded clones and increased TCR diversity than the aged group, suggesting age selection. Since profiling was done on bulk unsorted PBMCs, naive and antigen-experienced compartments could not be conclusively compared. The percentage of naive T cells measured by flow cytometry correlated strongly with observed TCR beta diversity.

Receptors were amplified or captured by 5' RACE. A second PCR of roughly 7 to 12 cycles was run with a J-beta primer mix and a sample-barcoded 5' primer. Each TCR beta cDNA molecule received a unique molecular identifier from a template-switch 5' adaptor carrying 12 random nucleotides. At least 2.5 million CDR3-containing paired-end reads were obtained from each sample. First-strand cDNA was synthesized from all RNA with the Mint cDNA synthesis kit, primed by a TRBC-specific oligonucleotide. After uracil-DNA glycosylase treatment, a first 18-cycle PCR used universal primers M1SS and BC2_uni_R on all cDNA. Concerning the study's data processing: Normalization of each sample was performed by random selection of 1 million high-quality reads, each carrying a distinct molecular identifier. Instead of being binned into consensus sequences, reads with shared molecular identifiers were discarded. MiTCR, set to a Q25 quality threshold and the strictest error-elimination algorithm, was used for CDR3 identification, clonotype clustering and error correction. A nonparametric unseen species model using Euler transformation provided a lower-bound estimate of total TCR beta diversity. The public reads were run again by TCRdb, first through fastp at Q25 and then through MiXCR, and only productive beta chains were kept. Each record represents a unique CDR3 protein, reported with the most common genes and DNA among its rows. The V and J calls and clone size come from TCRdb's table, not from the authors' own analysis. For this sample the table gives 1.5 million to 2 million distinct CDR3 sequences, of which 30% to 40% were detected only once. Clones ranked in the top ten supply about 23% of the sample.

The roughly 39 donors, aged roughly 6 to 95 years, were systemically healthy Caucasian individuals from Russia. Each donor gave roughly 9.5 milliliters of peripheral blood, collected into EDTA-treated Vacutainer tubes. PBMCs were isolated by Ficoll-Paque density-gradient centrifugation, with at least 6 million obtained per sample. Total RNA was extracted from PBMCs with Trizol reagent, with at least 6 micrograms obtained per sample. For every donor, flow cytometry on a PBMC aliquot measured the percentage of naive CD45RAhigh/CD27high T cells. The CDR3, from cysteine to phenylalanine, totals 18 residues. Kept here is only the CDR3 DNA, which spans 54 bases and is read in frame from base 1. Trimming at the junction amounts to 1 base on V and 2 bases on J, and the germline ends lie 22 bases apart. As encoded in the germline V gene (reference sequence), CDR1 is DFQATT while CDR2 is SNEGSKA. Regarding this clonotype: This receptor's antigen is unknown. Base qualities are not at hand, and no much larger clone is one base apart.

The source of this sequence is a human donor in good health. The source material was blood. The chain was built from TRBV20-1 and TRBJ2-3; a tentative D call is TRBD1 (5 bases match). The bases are TGCAGTGCTAGAGTTTCCCCACCTTGGGGCGGATACACAGATACGCAGTATTTT. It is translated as CSARVSPPWGGYTDTQYF.